Presented here are 20 T cell receptor beta chains from one specimen sequenced in a study of T-cell reconstitution after alpha-beta-depleted transplantation in children. This sample's TCRbeta library carried unique molecular identifier barcodes. TCRdb analysed the PCR reads with MiXCR anew, one entry per CDR3 protein. The table includes 200,000 or so distinct CDR3 sequences, approximately 6% detected once. The sample was PBMCs, taken before TCRalphabeta/CD19-depleted stem cell transplant. The receptors originated from a girl in the first two years of life with combined immunodeficiency, due to receive a stem cell transplant.

This clonotype was observed at least ten times. J is TRBJ2-3 and V is TRBV13; D tentatively fits TRBD1 or TRBD2 (5 bases each). The V and J ends lost 0 bases and 1 base respectively, with 17 bases between them. This CDR3 region has 18 residues. In germline, CDR1 is PRHDT, CDR2 FYEKMQ (reference sequence). This CDR3 is CASSLGVPRGFGTDTQYF. The DNA of the CDR3 is TGTGCCAGCAGCTTAGGAGTCCCGAGGGGATTTGGCACAGATACGCAGTATTTT.

There are many counts of this clonotype. The chain has TRBV14 and TRBJ1-6; D might be TRBD1 (6 bases). CDR1 SGHDN and CDR2 FVKESK come from the germline V gene. The V and J ends lost 1 base and 10 bases respectively, with 17 bases between them. The CDR3 totals 16 residues. This CDR3 is CASSQGYRDGRSPLHF. The CDR3 coding sequence is TGTGCCAGCAGCCAAGGTTACAGGGACGGCCGCTCACCCCTCCACTTT.

This clonotype occurred many times. The chain joins TRBV29-1 to TRBJ1-1, with no clear D. Deletions cut 5 bases from V and 1 base from J, with 14 bases between. Germline V gives CDR1 SQVTM, CDR2 ANQGSEA. This CDR3 spans 14 amino acids. The CDR3 DNA is TGCAGCGTTAGCCCGGACGGCCGGAACACTGAAGCTTTCTTT. This sequence encodes CSVSPDGRNTEAFF.

At least ten counts were recorded for this clonotype. J is TRBJ2-1 and V is TRBV7-6; 12 bases match TRBD2. The CDR3 contains 15 residues. Germline V CDR1 and CDR2: SGHVS, FNYEAQ. The V and J ends lost 2 bases and 8 bases, in that order; junction bases with no gene match: 4. This CDR3 is CASSLLTSGSYEQFF. For the CDR3, the DNA is TGTGCCAGCAGCTTACTGACTAGCGGGAGCTATGAGCAGTTCTTC. Variable domain in full (rest from reference TRBV7-6 and TRBJ2-1): GAGVSQSPRYKVTKRGQDVALRCDPISGHVSLYWYRQALGQGPEFLTYFNYEAQQDKSGLPNDRFSAERPEGSISTLTIQRTEQRDSAMYRCASSLLTSGSYEQFFGPGTRLTVL.

This clonotype came up many times. The chain recombines TRBV19 with TRBJ2-2, with no clear D. The germline gives CDR1 LNHDA, CDR2 SQIVND (reference sequence). V lost 2 bases and J 5 bases, leaving 6 bases between the germline ends. The CDR3 covers 13 residues. The CDR3 nucleotides read TGTGCCAGTAGTATACAGGTTACCGGGGAGCTGTTTTTT. Amino acids: CASSIQVTGELFF.

This clonotype has at least ten counts. This rearrangement joins TRBV12-3 or TRBV12-4 to TRBJ1-1; 8 nucleotides line up with TRBD1. CDR3 size: 12 residues. V shed 6 bases, J shed 7 bases, and the junction held 4 bases outside the gene matches. The CDR3 loop reads CASRLTGDEAFF. The CDR3 region has the DNA TGTGCCAGCAGATTGACAGGGGATGAAGCTTTCTTT.

This clonotype occurred many times. V and J are TRBV6-5 and TRBJ2-7; 13 bases align to TRBD2. CDR1 is MNHEY, CDR2 SVGAGI, per germline. This CDR3 is 16 amino acids long. The ends lost 4 bases at V and 1 base at J; junction bases unmatched: 4. DNA of the CDR3: TGTGCCAGCAGTTCGGGGACTAGCGGGATTTCCTACGAGCAGTACTTC. Amino acid sequence: CASSSGTSGISYEQYF.

This clonotype has a count of ten or more. CDR3 sequence: CSARVWDRGLNTEAFF. CDR3 DNA: TGCAGTGCTAGAGTGTGGGACAGGGGATTGAACACTGAAGCTTTCTTT. J is TRBJ1-1 and V is TRBV20-1, with TRBD1 identical over 10 bases. From germline, CDR1 is DFQATT and CDR2 SNEGSKA (reference sequence). V trimming: 1 base; J trimming: 0 bases; junction bases outside the gene matches: 5. The CDR3 totals 16 residues.

This clonotype was seen many times. J is TRBJ2-1 and V is TRBV4-3, with D possibly matching TRBD2 (5 bases). The CDR3 sequence is 19 residues long. Germline loops: CDR1 LGHNA, CDR2 YSLEER. V was shortened by 0 bases and J by 0 bases, with 18 bases between the two germline ends. The CDR3 is CASSQDRFDYPSSYNEQFF. CDR3 bases: TGCGCCAGCAGCCAAGATCGGTTTGACTACCCGAGCTCCTACAATGAGCAGTTCTTC.

Ten or more counts support this clonotype. This rearrangement joins TRBV7-9 to TRBJ2-3; a weak D match, TRBD1 (6 bases). Trimming left V 5 bases short and J 2 bases short, with 11 bases between. The germline CDR1 and CDR2 sequences are SEHNR and FQNEAQ (reference sequence). This CDR3 comprises 14 residues. The CDR3 loop is CASSLGQYTDTQYF. The CDR3 nucleotides are TGTGCCAGCAGCCTAGGACAGTACACAGATACGCAGTATTTT.

In this sample, this clonotype turned up many times. The chain has TRBV6-5 and TRBJ1-1; D is unclear. Trimming pared 2 bases from V and 8 bases from J, leaving 12 bases between. CDR3 length: 13 amino acids. CDR1 MNHEY and CDR2 SVGAGI come from the germline V gene. The CDR3 region is CASSYLRTGEAFF. The CDR3 DNA reads as TGTGCCAGCAGTTACCTCCGGACTGGGGAAGCTTTCTTT.

This clonotype was counted ten times or more. This sequence joins TRBV20-1 and TRBJ2-1, with D possibly matching TRBD2 (5 bases). Germline values: CDR1 DFQATT, CDR2 SNEGSKA (reference sequence). V lost 4 bases and J 1 base, leaving 11 bases between the germline ends. CDR3 length: 14 residues. The CDR3 loop reads CSATKDSSYNEQFF. Here the CDR3 DNA reads TGCAGTGCTACCAAGGACTCTTCCTACAATGAGCAGTTCTTC.

Ten or more counts support this clonotype. The chain employs TRBV29-1 and TRBJ1-2, with 7 bases lining up with TRBD1. The CDR3 has 13 amino acids. J was trimmed by 2 bases and V by 4 bases; bases with no gene match: 4. Germline V lookup: CDR1 SQVTM, CDR2 ANQGSEA. This CDR3 is CSVVGQLNYGYTF. DNA for the CDR3: TGCAGCGTTGTGGGACAGCTCAACTATGGCTACACCTTC.

This clonotype was picked up a small number of times. The chain combines TRBV5-5 with TRBJ1-5; 7 bases are shared with TRBD1. The length of the CDR3 is 15 residues. J gave up 3 bases and V 2 bases, and 5 bases lay outside the gene matches. The germline V gene has CDR1 SGHKS and CDR2 YYEKEE (reference sequence). The DNA of the CDR3 is TGTGCCAGCAGCTTCTTTGGACAGGACAATCAGCCCCAGCATTTT. Its translation: CASSFFGQDNQPQHF. The full variable domain, its missing parts supplied by reference TRBV5-5 and TRBJ1-5, is DAGVTQSPTHLIKTRGQQVTLRCSPISGHKSVSWYQQVLGQGPQFIFQYYEKEERGRGNFPDRFSARQFPNYSSELNVNALLLGDSALYLCASSFFGQDNQPQHFGDGTRLSIL.

The table lists this clonotype with a few counts. The gene calls are TRBV13 and TRBJ1-1; D possibly corresponds to TRBD1 (6 bases). The V gene lost 5 bases and the J gene lost 2 bases, with 15 bases spanning the gap. Germline-derived CDR1 and CDR2 are PRHDT and FYEKMQ (reference sequence). The CDR3 runs to 15 residues. In DNA, the CDR3 is TGTGCCAGCAGCGGTCCGGACAGAAAAAACACTGAAGCTTTCTTT. It encodes CASSGPDRKNTEAFF.

The V call is TRBV7-2, the J call TRBJ2-7, with 13 positions matching TRBD2. The J segment lost 4 bases and the V segment lost 3 bases, leaving 3 bases of the junction unmatched. This CDR3 contains 15 residues. Looked up from germline, CDR1 is SGHTA and CDR2 is FQGNSA. The CDR3 DNA sequence: TGTGCCAGCAGCTTCGAGGGACTAGCGGGATACGAGCAGTACTTC. It is translated as CASSFEGLAGYEQYF. The whole variable domain, remainder taken from reference TRBV7-2 and TRBJ2-7, is GAGVSQSPSNKVTEKGKDVELRCDPISGHTALYWYRQSLGQGLEFLIYFQGNSAPDKSGLPSDRFSAERTGGSVSTLTIQRTQQEDSAVYLCASSFEGLAGYEQYFGPGTRLTVT.

This clonotype has only a few counts. This rearrangement joins TRBV7-6 to TRBJ1-5; D is perhaps TRBD1 (5 bases). The V end was cut by 4 bases, the J end by 3 bases, with 10 bases between. Germline loops: CDR1 SGHVS, CDR2 FNYEAQ. The CDR3 has 14 residues. CDR3 in DNA: TGTGCCAGCAGCTCGGGGCCCTACAATCAGCCCCAGCATTTT. This sequence encodes CASSSGPYNQPQHF.

This clonotype was seen ten or more times. This CDR3 reads CASSSRDRASYEQYF. CDR3 DNA sequence: TGTGCCAGCAGCTCCCGGGACAGGGCTTCCTACGAGCAGTACTTC. The chain employs TRBV3-1 and TRBJ2-7; 9 bases are shared with TRBD1. The CDR3 is 15 amino acids. The junction had 6 bases not matched to a gene; V was cut back by 5 bases and J by 1 base. Per the germline V gene, CDR1 is LGHDT and CDR2 is YNNKEL (reference sequence).

This clonotype was seen a handful of times. The chain combines TRBV7-8 with TRBJ2-1; D is perhaps TRBD2 (6 bases). Trimming stripped 5 bases from V and 4 bases from J, with 15 bases between. The CDR3 spans 15 residues. Germline CDR1 is SGHVS and CDR2 is FQNEAQ. CDR3 sequence: CASSRRLDFYNEQFF. The CDR3 DNA sequence: TGTGCCAGCAGCCGACGACTAGATTTTTACAATGAGCAGTTCTTC.

This clonotype was counted many times. The chain uses TRBV7-2 and TRBJ2-5; TRBD1 aligns across 7 bases. The CDR3 covers 14 residues. Trimming at V came to 6 bases and at J to 5 bases, leaving 9 bases not matched to a gene. CDR1 is SGHTA, CDR2 FQGNSA, per germline. The DNA for the CDR3 is TGTGCCAGCAGTCCACTTAGGGGGCCTGAGACCCAGTACTTC. Protein sequence: CASSPLRGPETQYF.